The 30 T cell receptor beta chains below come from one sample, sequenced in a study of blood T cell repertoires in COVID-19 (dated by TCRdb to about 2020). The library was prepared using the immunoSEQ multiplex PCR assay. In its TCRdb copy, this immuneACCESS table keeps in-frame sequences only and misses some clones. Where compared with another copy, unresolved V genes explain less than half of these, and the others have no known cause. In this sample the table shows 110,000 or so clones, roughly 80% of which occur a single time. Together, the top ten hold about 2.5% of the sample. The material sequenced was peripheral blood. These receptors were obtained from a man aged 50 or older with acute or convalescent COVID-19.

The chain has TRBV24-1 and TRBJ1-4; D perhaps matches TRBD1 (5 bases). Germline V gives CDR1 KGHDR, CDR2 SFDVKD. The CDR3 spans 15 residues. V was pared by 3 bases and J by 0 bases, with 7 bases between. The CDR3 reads CATSDRGATNEKLFF. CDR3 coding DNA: TGTGCCACCAGTGATCGGGGGGCAACTAATGAAAAACTGTTTTTT.

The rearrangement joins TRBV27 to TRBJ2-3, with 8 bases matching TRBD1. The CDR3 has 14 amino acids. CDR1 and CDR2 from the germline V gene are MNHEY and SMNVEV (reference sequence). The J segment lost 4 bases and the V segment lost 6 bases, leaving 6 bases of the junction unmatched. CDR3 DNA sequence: TGTGCCAGCAGCCTGACAGGGGTCCCAGATACGCAGTATTTT. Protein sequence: CASSLTGVPDTQYF.

CDR3 sequence (DNA): TGTGCCAGCAGCTTATCGGGAAACACTGAAGCTTTCTTT. Protein sequence: CASSLSGNTEAFF. This sequence joins TRBV7-3 and TRBJ1-1; D ambiguous. The CDR3 consists of 13 residues. Germline V gene data show CDR1 as SGHTA and CDR2 as FQGTGA. The ends were cut back, 2 bases at V and 2 bases at J, with 6 bases in the middle.

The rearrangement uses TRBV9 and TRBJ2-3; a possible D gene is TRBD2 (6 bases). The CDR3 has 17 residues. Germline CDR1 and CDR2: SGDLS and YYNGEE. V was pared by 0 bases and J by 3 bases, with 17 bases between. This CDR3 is CASSVGRWGVGTDTQYF. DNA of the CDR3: TGTGCCAGCAGCGTAGGGCGGTGGGGGGTAGGGACAGATACGCAGTATTTT.

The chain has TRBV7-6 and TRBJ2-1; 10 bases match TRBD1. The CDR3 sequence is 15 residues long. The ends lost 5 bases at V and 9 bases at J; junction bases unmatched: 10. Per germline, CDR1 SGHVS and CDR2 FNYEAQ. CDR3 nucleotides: TGTGCCAGCAGCACCGCGGGACAGGGGCAGGGTGAGCAGTTCTTC. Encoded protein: CASSTAGQGQGEQFF. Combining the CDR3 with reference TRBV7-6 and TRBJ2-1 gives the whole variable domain GAGVSQSPRYKVTKRGQDVALRCDPISGHVSLYWYRQALGQGPEFLTYFNYEAQQDKSGLPNDRFSAERPEGSISTLTIQRTEQRDSAMYRCASSTAGQGQGEQFFGPGTRLTVL.

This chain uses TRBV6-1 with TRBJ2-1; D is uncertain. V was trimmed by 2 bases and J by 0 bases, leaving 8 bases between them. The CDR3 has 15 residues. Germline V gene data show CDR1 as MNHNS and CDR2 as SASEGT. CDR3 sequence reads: CASSEQVSSYNEQFF. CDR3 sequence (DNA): TGTGCCAGCAGTGAACAGGTGAGCTCCTACAATGAGCAGTTCTTC.

In DNA, the CDR3 is TGTGCCAGCGTAGCGGGAGGGGGTTTCTCCTACAATGAGCAGTTCTTC. Amino acids: CASVAGGGFSYNEQFF. The rearrangement links TRBV28 to TRBJ2-1, with 11 bases fitting TRBD2. Germline CDR1 reads MDHEN; CDR2 reads SYDVKM. CDR3 length: 16 amino acids. With V trimmed by 8 bases and J by 0 bases, 6 bases remained unmatched.

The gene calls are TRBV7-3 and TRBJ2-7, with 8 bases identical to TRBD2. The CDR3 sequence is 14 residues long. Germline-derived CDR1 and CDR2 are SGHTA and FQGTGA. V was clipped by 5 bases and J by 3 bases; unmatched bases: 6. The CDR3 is CASSPTSGDYEQYF. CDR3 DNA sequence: TGTGCCAGCAGCCCCACTAGCGGAGACTACGAGCAGTACTTC.

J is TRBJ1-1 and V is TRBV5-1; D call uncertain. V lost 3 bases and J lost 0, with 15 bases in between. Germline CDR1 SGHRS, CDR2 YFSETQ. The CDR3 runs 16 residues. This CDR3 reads CASSYGIGTMNTEAFF. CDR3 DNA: TGCGCCAGCAGCTACGGTATTGGCACTATGAACACTGAAGCTTTCTTT.

The CDR3 DNA follows: TGTGCCAGCAGCTTAGCGTCATTGGGCAGCCTTAATGAAAAACTGTTTTTT. Translated: CASSLASLGSLNEKLFF. The chain couples TRBV7-9 to TRBJ1-4; no definite D call. V lost 0 bases to trimming and J lost 4 bases, with 15 bases between them. The germline CDR1 and CDR2 sequences are SEHNR and FQNEAQ (reference sequence). The CDR3 spans 17 residues.

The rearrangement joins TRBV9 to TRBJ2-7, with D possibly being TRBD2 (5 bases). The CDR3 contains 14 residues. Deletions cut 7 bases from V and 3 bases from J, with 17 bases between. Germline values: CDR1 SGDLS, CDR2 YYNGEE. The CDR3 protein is CASGVGAPGYEQYF. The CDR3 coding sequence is TGTGCCAGCGGGGTGGGAGCCCCGGGCTACGAGCAGTACTTC.

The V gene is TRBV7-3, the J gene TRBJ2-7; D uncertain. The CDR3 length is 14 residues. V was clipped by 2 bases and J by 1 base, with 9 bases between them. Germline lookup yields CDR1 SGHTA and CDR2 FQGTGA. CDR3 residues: CASSLGPRSYEQYF. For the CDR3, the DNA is TGTGCCAGCAGCTTAGGGCCCCGTTCCTACGAGCAGTACTTC.

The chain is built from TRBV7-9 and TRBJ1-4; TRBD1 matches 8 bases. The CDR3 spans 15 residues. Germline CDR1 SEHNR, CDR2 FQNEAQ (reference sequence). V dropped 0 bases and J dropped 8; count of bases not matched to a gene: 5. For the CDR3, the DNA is TGTGCCAGCAGCTTAGCTCAGGGGGCGGACGAAAAACTGTTTTTT. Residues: CASSLAQGADEKLFF.

CDR3 sequence reads: CASSKIARGENSPLHF. The DNA for the CDR3 is TGTGCCAGCAGCAAAATAGCCAGGGGGGAAAATTCACCCCTCCACTTT. The gene calls are TRBV7-8 and TRBJ1-6; 7 bases are shared with TRBD1. Germline assignment: CDR1 SGHVS and CDR2 FQNEAQ. Trimming at V came to 5 bases and at J to 7 bases, leaving 11 bases not matched to a gene. The CDR3 totals 16 residues.

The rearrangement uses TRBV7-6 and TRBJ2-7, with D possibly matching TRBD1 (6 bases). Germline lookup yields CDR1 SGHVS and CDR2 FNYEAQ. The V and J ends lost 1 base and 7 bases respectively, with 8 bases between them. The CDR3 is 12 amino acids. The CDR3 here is CASSLGGQEQYF. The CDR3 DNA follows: TGTGCCAGCAGCTTAGGGGGGCAGGAGCAGTACTTC.

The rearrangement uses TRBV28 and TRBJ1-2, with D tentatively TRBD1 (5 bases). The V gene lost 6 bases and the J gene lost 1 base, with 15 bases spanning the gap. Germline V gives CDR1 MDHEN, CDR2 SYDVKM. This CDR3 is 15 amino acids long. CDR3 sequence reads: CASSPAGGDNYGYTF. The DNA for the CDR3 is TGTGCCAGCAGCCCAGCCGGGGGGGATAACTATGGCTACACCTTC.

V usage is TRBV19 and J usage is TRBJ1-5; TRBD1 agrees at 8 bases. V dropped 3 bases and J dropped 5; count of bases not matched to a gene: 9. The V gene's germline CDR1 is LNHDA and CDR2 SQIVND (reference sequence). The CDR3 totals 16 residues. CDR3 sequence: CASSMTRAGGHQPQHF. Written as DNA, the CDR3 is TGTGCCAGTAGTATGACCCGGGCAGGGGGCCATCAGCCCCAGCATTTT.

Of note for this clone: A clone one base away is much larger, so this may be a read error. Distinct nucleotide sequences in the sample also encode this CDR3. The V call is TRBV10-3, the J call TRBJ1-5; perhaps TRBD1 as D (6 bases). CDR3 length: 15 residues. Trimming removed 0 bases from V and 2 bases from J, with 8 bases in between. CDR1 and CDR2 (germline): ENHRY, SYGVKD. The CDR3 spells CAISESRGGNQPQHF. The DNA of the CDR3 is TGTGCCATCAGTGAGTCCAGGGGAGGCAATCAGCCCCAGCATTTT.

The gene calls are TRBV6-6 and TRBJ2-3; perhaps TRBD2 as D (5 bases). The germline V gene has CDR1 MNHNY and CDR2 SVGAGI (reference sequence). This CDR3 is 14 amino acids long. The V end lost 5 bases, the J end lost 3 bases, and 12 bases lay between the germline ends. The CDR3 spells CASSSPSSTDTQYF. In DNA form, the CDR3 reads TGTGCCAGCAGTAGTCCTAGCTCTACAGATACGCAGTATTTT.

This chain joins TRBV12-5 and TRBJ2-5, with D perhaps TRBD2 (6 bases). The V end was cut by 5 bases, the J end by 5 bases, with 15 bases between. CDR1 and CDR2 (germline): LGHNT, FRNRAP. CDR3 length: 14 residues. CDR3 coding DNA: TGTGCTAGTGGTGGGGACTCGATTCGGGAGACCCAGTACTTC. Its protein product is CASGGDSIRETQYF.

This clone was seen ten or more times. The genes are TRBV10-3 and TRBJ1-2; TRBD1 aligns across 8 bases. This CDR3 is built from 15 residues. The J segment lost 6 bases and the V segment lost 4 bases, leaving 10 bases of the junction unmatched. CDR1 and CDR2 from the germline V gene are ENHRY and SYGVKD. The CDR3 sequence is CAISAIPDRVDGYTF. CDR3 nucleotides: TGTGCCATCAGTGCTATACCGGACAGGGTCGATGGCTACACCTTC.

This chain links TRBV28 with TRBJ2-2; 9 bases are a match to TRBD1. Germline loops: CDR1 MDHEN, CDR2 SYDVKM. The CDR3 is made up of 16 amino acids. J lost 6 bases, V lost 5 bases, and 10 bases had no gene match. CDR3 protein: CASSASQGARAGELFF. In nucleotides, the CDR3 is TGTGCCAGCAGTGCATCACAGGGGGCGCGCGCCGGGGAGCTGTTTTTT.

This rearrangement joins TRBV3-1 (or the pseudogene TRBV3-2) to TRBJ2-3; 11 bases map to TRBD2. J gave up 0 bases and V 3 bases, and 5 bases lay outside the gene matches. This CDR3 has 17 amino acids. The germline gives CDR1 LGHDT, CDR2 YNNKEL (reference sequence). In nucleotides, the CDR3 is TGTGCCAGCAGCCACAGACTAGCGGGGACTAGCACAGATACGCAGTATTTT. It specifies CASSHRLAGTSTDTQYF.

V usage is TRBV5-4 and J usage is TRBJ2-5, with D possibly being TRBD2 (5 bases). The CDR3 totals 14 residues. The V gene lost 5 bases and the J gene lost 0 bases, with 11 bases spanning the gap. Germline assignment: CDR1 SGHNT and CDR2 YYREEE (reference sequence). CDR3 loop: CASRSDSNQETQYF. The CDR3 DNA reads TGTGCCAGCAGATCGGACTCCAACCAAGAGACCCAGTACTTC.

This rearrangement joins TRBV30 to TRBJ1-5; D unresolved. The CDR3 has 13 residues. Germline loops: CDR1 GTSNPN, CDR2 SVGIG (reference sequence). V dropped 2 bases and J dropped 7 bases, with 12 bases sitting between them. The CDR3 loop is CAWSRQAGQPQHF. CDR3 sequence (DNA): TGTGCCTGGAGTAGGCAAGCCGGGCAGCCCCAGCATTTT.

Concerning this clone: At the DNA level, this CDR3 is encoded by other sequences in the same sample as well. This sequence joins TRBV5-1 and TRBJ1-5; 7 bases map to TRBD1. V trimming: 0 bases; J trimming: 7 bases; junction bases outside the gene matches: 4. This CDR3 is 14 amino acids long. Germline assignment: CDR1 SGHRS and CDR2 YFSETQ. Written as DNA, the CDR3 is TGCGCCAGCAGCTTGGGACAGGGCTTACAGCCCCAGCATTTT. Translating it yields CASSLGQGLQPQHF.

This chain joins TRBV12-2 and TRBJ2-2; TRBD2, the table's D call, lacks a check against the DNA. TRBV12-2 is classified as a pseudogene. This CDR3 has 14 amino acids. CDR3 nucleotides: TGTGCAAGTCGCCCGAACCTAGCTCCCCGGGGAGCTGTTTTT. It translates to CASRPNLAPRGAVF.

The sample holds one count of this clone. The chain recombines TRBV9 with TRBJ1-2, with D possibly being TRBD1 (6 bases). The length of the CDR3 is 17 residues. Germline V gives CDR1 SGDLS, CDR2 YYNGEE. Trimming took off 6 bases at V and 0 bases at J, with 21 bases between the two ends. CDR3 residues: CASTTGGAPLTNYGYTF. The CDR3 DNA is TGTGCCAGCACGACCGGGGGGGCGCCCCTTACTAACTATGGCTACACCTTC.

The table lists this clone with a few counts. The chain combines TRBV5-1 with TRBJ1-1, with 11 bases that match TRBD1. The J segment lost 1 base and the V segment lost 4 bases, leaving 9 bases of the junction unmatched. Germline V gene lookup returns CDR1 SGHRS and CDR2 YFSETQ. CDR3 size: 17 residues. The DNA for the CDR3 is TGCGCCAGCAGCCTAGGACAGGGGGCCGGCGGGAACACTGAAGCTTTCTTT. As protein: CASSLGQGAGGNTEAFF.

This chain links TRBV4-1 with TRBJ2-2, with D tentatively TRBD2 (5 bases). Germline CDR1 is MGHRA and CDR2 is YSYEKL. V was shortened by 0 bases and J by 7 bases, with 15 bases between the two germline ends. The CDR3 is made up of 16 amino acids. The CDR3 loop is CASSQEGGRMGGELFF. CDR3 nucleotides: TGCGCCAGCAGCCAAGAAGGAGGCAGAATGGGCGGGGAGCTGTTTTTT.